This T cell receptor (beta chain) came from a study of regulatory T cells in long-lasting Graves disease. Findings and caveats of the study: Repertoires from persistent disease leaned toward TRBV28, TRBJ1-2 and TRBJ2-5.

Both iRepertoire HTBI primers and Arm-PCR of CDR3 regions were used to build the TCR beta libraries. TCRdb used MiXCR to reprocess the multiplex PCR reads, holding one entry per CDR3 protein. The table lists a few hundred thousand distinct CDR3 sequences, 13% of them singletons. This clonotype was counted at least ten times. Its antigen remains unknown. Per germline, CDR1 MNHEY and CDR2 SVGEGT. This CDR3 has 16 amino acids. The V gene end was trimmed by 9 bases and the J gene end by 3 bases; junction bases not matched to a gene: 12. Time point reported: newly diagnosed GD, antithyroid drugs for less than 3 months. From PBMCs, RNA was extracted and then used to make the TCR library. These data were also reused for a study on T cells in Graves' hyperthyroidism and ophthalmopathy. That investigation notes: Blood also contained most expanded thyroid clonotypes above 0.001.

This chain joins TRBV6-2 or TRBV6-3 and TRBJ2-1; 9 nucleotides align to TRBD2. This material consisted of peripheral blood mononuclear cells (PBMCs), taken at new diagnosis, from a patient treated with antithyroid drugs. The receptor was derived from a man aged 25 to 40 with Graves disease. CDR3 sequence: CARSSVAGDNYNEQFF. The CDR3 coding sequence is TGTGCCAGATCATCGGTAGCGGGAGACAACTACAATGAGCAGTTCTTC.